This T cell receptor (beta chain) derives from a study of CD8 T cells in ankylosing spondylitis. This clonotype was seen a few times. Its antigen is as yet unknown. Study results and limitations: Previous work reported some of these motif variants in the synovial fluid and blood of reactive arthritis.

Germline CDR1 MNHEY, CDR2 SVGAGI. The V and J ends lost 0 bases and 6 bases respectively, with 18 bases between them. The CDR3 covers 16 residues. Using its own MiXCR run on the 5' RACE reads, TCRdb lists one record per CDR3 protein. The table lists fewer than 250,000 distinct CDR3 sequences, roughly a tenth of them singletons. The receptor was derived from a male donor with ankylosing spondylitis or in good health (not recorded which). V usage is TRBV6-5 and J usage is TRBJ2-7; possible D gene TRBD1, 5 bases. Sequenced sample: blood, either unsorted or a sorted T cell fraction (not recorded which). The CDR3: CASSYSPPPLGLEQYF. The CDR3 nucleotides read TGTGCCAGCAGTTACTCCCCTCCACCGCTGGGGCTCGAGCAGTACTTC.